Detailed here is one T cell receptor (beta chain). MiXCR, run by TCRdb on the 5' RACE reads, gives a single entry per CDR3 protein. The profile shows around 57,000 distinct CDR3 sequences, 11% of them singletons. V lost 4 bases to trimming and J lost 7 bases, with 16 bases between them. The CDR3 length is 15 residues. Looked up from germline, CDR1 is SEHNR and CDR2 is FQNEAQ (reference sequence). This entry comes from a study of early T cells in non-severe SARS-CoV-2 infection. This TCR came from an adult who was a healthcare worker with PCR-confirmed SARS-CoV-2 infection or an uninfected control (not recorded which). The specimen sequenced was whole blood. V gene TRBV7-9 combines with J gene TRBJ1-4; D is possibly TRBD1 (6 bases). The CDR3 coding sequence is TGTGCCAGCAGCTCGCCTTATCCGACAGGTGAAAAACTGTTTTTT. The encoded protein is CASSSPYPTGEKLFF.